The TCR beta chain under discussion was sequenced for a study of T cell responses to AZD1222 COVID-19 vaccine. The analysis combined second doses at about 4 or about 12 weeks. About this clone: Its antigen remains unknown.

The table came from immunoSEQ multiplex PCR; TCRdb's copy has only in-frame clones and leaves some out. The table shows roughly 170,000 clones, with around 94% occurring only once. Study-wide findings and caveats: Reports indicate that nearly half of spike-specific TCRs are directed at unmutated variant regions. Repertoires in all cases were sampled only once the peak T cell response had passed. Donors skewed white British and female; clonal diversity was possibly underestimated.

V lost 1 base, J lost 0 bases, and 22 bases lay in between. The CDR3 is 20 amino acids. Per the germline V gene, CDR1 is LGHDT and CDR2 is YNNKEL (reference sequence). Material: peripheral blood, obtained 28 days after the second AZD1222 dose. The sequence derives from an adult who received the AZD1222 COVID-19 vaccine. V usage is TRBV3-1 (or the pseudogene TRBV3-2) and J usage is TRBJ1-5, with a weak D call TRBD1 (5 bases). In nucleotides, the CDR3 is TGTGCCAGCAGCCAAGTTAAGGGGCCCGGGGGATCTCATAGCAATCAGCCCCAGCATTTT. Protein: CASSQVKGPGGSHSNQPQHF.